This TCR beta chain came from a study of T cells in women clearing cervical HPV infection. Turning to the study itself: Blood came at first lesion visit for cases, post-clearance for controls.

Study results and limitations: TRBV6-7 abundance was lower in cases than controls (roughly 0.11% versus 0.16%).

immunoSEQ multiplex PCR used an average of around 1,200 ng genomic DNA. Produced via immunoSEQ multiplex PCR; TCRdb's table is partial and in-frame only. In total, the table holds roughly 47,000 clones. CDR1 is SGHTA, CDR2 FQGTGA, per germline. The CDR3 is 13 amino acids. V lost 5 bases and J 5 bases, leaving 12 bases between the germline ends. As concerns this clone: Its antigen is currently unknown. The read gets to within 3 residues of the CDR3 end, and the germline J gene fills in the rest.

Sequencing used blood buffy coat. V gene TRBV7-3 combines with J gene TRBJ1-1; D perhaps matches TRBD1 (5 bases). The clonotype comes from a woman between 18 and 75 years old with a cervical HPV16 infection that either progressed to CIN3+ or cleared (not recorded which). The covered CDR3 bases are TGTGCCAGCAGCCTACAGGATGGGACTGAA. Residues: CASSLQDGTE. Given in full, the CDR3 is CASSLQDGTEAFF. The full variable domain, completed using reference TRBV7-3 and TRBJ1-1, is GAGVSQTPSNKVTEKGKYVELRCDPISGHTALYWYRQSLGQGPEFLIYFQGTGAADDSGLPNDRFFAVRPEGSVSTLKIQRTERGDSAVYLCASSLQDGTEAFFGQGTRLTVV.